A single sample is the source of the 28 T cell receptor beta chains below, sequenced in a study of blood T cells in healthy people across ages. A second PCR of roughly 7 to 11 cycles used a sample-barcoded 5' primer and a J-beta primer mix. Via MiXCR, TCRdb re-called the 5' RACE reads, giving one row per CDR3 protein. The sample lists approximately 2,000,000 distinct CDR3 sequences, approximately 40% occurring once. The sequenced sample consisted of blood. The receptors here all came from a human donor in good health.

A single count supports this clonotype. The germline gene is not matched at one end of the junction; a read error may be the cause. The CDR3 sequence: CASSLEAYSYNEQFF. The CDR3, as DNA: TGTGCCAGCAGTTTAGAGGCTTATTCCTACAATGAGCAGTTCTTC. The chain combines TRBV11-2 with TRBJ2-1; D not certain. The CDR3 contains 15 residues. Germline V gene lookup returns CDR1 SGHAT and CDR2 FQNNGV.

This chain's CDR3 is CAITADGAYEQYF. The CDR3 DNA sequence: TGTGCCATCACGGCGGACGGGGCCTACGAGCAGTACTTC. This chain connects TRBV10-3 to TRBJ2-7, with D possibly TRBD2 on 5 matching bases. V was pared by 7 bases and J by 2 bases, with 12 bases between. The CDR3 runs 13 residues. CDR1 and CDR2 (germline): ENHRY, SYGVKD.

The CDR3 reads CASTPPDRVEDGYTF. The CDR3 DNA is TGTGCCAGCACCCCGCCGGACAGGGTAGAAGATGGCTACACCTTC. The chain recombines TRBV28 with TRBJ1-2, with 8 bases fitting TRBD1. The CDR3 is 15 residues long. The trim removed 7 bases at V and 6 bases at J, leaving 13 bases unmatched. The V gene's germline CDR1 is MDHEN and CDR2 SYDVKM.

This chain uses TRBV4-2 with TRBJ2-4; 7 positions match TRBD1. TRBJ2-7 matches the DNA end more closely, so the J call is doubtful. This CDR3 region has 16 residues. Germline V CDR1 and CDR2: LGHNA, YNFKEQ. The CDR3 nucleotides read TGTGCCAGCAGCCAAGATCCCGGGCAGGGGGACTACGAGCAGTACTTC. As protein: CASSQDPGQGDYEQYF.

The chain couples TRBV7-9 to TRBJ1-4; D possibly corresponds to TRBD1 (6 bases). Between the trimmed V and J ends, which lost 4 bases and 7 bases, there was a span of 16 bases. There are 15 residues in the CDR3. Germline V gene sequence: CDR1 SEHNR, CDR2 FQNEAQ (reference sequence). CDR3 DNA: TGTGCCAGCAGCTCATCTTACAGGGACGCTGAAAAACTGTTTTTT. Residues: CASSSSYRDAEKLFF.

V gene TRBV5-1 combines with J gene TRBJ1-2; possible D gene TRBD1, 5 bases. V was pared by 3 bases and J by 2 bases, with 14 bases between. Germline-derived CDR1 and CDR2 are SGHRS and YFSETQ. The CDR3 sequence is 15 residues long. CDR3 DNA sequence: TGCGCCAGCAGCTCCACTGACAGAGCCAACTATGGCTACACCTTC. Translated: CASSSTDRANYGYTF.

The chain is built from TRBV20-1 and TRBJ1-6; D remains unclear. Germline lookup yields CDR1 DFQATT and CDR2 SNEGSKA (reference sequence). The V end lost 1 base, the J end lost 7 bases, and 2 bases lay between the germline ends. This CDR3 contains 11 residues. This chain's CDR3 is CSARANSPLHF. The CDR3 bases are TGCAGTGCTAGAGCCAATTCACCCCTCCACTTT.

This clonotype has just a few counts. The chain uses TRBV7-9 and TRBJ2-3; the D gene is possibly TRBD1 (5 bases). This CDR3 region has 15 residues. With 3 bases removed from V and 2 bases from J, the gap between germline ends came to 12 bases. Germline-derived CDR1 and CDR2 are SEHNR and FQNEAQ (reference sequence). The CDR3, as DNA: TGTGCCAGCAGCTTGCCCGGACATACCACAGATACGCAGTATTTT. Protein: CASSLPGHTTDTQYF.

J is TRBJ1-2 and V is TRBV4-2, with D tentatively TRBD1 (5 bases). CDR3 length equals 13 residues. The germline V gene encodes CDR1 LGHNA and CDR2 YNFKEQ. Trimming cost V 10 bases and J 6 bases, with 18 bases left between them. The CDR3: CATKRGGADGYTF. The CDR3, as DNA: TGTGCCACGAAAAGGGGCGGGGCAGATGGCTACACCTTC.

This clonotype showed up just once. The chain has TRBV4-2 and TRBJ2-4; the D is unclear. V was trimmed by 3 bases and J by 0 bases, leaving 9 bases between them. The CDR3 is made up of 15 amino acids. CDR1 and CDR2 (germline): LGHNA, YNFKEQ. The CDR3 DNA sequence: TGTGCCAGCAGCCAGTCCTTACTAGCCAAAAACATTCAGTACTTC. This sequence encodes CASSQSLLAKNIQYF.

The genes are TRBV12-3 or TRBV12-4 and TRBJ2-5; TRBD1 matches 7 bases. The end of the DNA is better explained by TRBJ2-7, so the J call may be wrong. The CDR3 extends over 14 amino acids. CDR3 protein: CASTMATGIGEQYF. DNA for the CDR3: TGTGCCAGCACCATGGCGACAGGGATTGGCGAGCAGTACTTC.

To note about this clonotype: This could be a read error, since a much larger clone is one nucleotide away. CDR3 residues: CASSRGRGSREKLFF. CDR3 DNA: TGCGCCAGCAGCCGAGGTCGCGGGTCCCGGGAAAAACTGTTTTTT. The chain combines TRBV4-1 with TRBJ1-4; D is unclear. The CDR3 totals 15 residues. Germline values: CDR1 MGHRA, CDR2 YSYEKL. The V gene lost 4 bases and the J gene lost 8 bases, with 17 bases spanning the gap.

This clonotype has more than one count but fewer than ten. This rearrangement joins TRBV11-2 to TRBJ2-3; D unresolved. This CDR3 contains 12 residues. Germline V CDR1 and CDR2: SGHAT, FQNNGV. Trimming stripped 5 bases from V and 10 bases from J, with 13 bases between. The CDR3 here is CASSPLPFSQYF. For the CDR3, the DNA is TGTGCCAGCAGCCCTCTCCCGTTCTCGCAGTATTTT.

In its sample, this clonotype was seen a few times. The gene calls are TRBV27 and TRBJ1-1, with D unresolved. Germline lookup yields CDR1 MNHEY and CDR2 SMNVEV (reference sequence). The CDR3 runs to 12 residues. V was cut by 0 bases and J by 7 bases, with 6 bases left in between. The CDR3 bases are TGTGCCAGCAGTTTATCAGGAGTTGAAGCTTTCTTT. Translating gives CASSLSGVEAFF.

In this sample, this clonotype turned up a few times. The chain employs TRBV24-1 and TRBJ2-3; the D is unclear. V was pared by 3 bases and J by 6 bases, with 18 bases between. This CDR3 contains 16 residues. In germline, CDR1 is KGHDR, CDR2 SFDVKD. The CDR3 is CATSDPLSPSRDTQYF. CDR3 nucleotides: TGTGCCACCAGTGATCCCCTGAGCCCCTCTAGGGATACGCAGTATTTT.

This clonotype was counted only a few times. V usage is TRBV12-3 or TRBV12-4 and J usage is TRBJ2-1; 7 bases align to TRBD1. With V trimmed by 6 bases and J by 10 bases, 6 bases remained unmatched. CDR3 length equals 12 residues. The CDR3 DNA reads TGTGCCAGCAGCCCGGGACAGCAAGAGCAGTTCTTC. As protein: CASSPGQQEQFF.

In its sample, this clonotype was seen a few times. The chain has TRBV7-2 and TRBJ1-2; D may be TRBD1 (6 bases). Germline CDR1 SGHTA, CDR2 FQGNSA. The CDR3 consists of 13 residues. V was trimmed by 0 bases and J by 10 bases, leaving 12 bases between them. This chain's CDR3 is CASSLAGAGDYTF. The CDR3 nucleotides read TGTGCCAGCAGCTTAGCGGGGGCGGGGGACTACACCTTC.

This clonotype was detected a few times. V gene TRBV25-1 combines with J gene TRBJ2-5; 10 nucleotides match TRBD2. CDR3 length: 17 amino acids. V was pared by 3 bases and J by 1 base, with 8 bases of the junction left unmatched. Germline CDR1 is MGHDK and CDR2 is SYGVNS. The CDR3 coding sequence is TGTGCCAGCAGTGACCTAGCGGGGGTTAAGTTCCAAGAGACCCAGTACTTC. Protein product: CASSDLAGVKFQETQYF.

The rearrangement links TRBV20-1 to TRBJ1-2; TRBD1 aligns across 7 bases. Germline lookup yields CDR1 DFQATT and CDR2 SNEGSKA (reference sequence). CDR3 length: 14 residues. The J segment lost 3 bases and the V segment lost 5 bases, leaving 9 bases of the junction unmatched. CDR3: CSAHISGTDYGYTF. CDR3 bases: TGCAGTGCTCACATTTCCGGGACAGACTATGGCTACACCTTC.

Only a few counts were recorded for this clonotype. The chain combines TRBV7-6 with TRBJ2-7; 7 bases are a match to TRBD1. V lost 5 bases to trimming and J lost 4 bases; unmatched junction nucleotides: 20. Germline CDR1 reads SGHVS; CDR2 reads FNYEAQ. The length of the CDR3 is 18 residues. The DNA of the CDR3 is TGTGCCAGCAGCCCACGTCCAGGGGGTCGTGTCAAGACATACGAGCAGTACTTC. It specifies CASSPRPGGRVKTYEQYF.

J is TRBJ2-3 and V is TRBV24-1, with TRBD1 matching over 8 bases. The CDR3 extends over 13 amino acids. Per the germline V gene, CDR1 is KGHDR and CDR2 is SFDVKD. Trimming took 7 bases from V and 2 from J; bases not matched to a gene: 1. CDR3 in DNA: TGTGCCACCAGGGACAGGGCCACAGATACGCAGTATTTT. Translation: CATRDRATDTQYF.

This chain's CDR3 is CASSYVGGPYNEQFF. The CDR3 coding sequence is TGTGCCAGCAGTTACGTCGGGGGCCCCTACAATGAGCAGTTCTTC. The chain employs TRBV6-5 and TRBJ2-1; D may correspond to TRBD1 or TRBD2 (6 bases each). CDR3 length equals 15 residues. Looked up from germline, CDR1 is MNHEY and CDR2 is SVGAGI. Trimming took off 2 bases at V and 2 bases at J, with 10 bases between the two ends.

The chain combines TRBV7-3 with TRBJ2-1, with 12 bases that match TRBD2. The CDR3 spans 18 residues. V was pared by 2 bases and J by 1 base, with 6 bases of the junction left unmatched. Germline CDR1 reads SGHTA; CDR2 reads FQGTGA. The CDR3 DNA reads TGTGCCAGCAGCTTAGGGACTAGCGGGCGGGGTTCCTACAATGAGCAGTTCTTC. Amino acids: CASSLGTSGRGSYNEQFF.

The chain combines TRBV7-9 with TRBJ1-2; D not certain. Trimming took off 4 bases at V and 10 bases at J, with 16 bases between the two ends. This CDR3 is built from 13 residues. CDR1 and CDR2 (germline): SEHNR, FQNEAQ (reference sequence). The CDR3 DNA sequence: TGTGCCAGCAGCTCCGTAACAGCGATAGACTACACCTTC. It encodes CASSSVTAIDYTF. The variable domain in full, with the rest retrieved from reference TRBV7-9 and TRBJ1-2, is DTGVSQNPRHKITKRGQNVTFRCDPISEHNRLYWYRQTLGQGPEFLTYFQNEAQLEKSRLLSDRFSAERPKGSFSTLEIQRTEQGDSAMYLCASSSVTAIDYTFGSGTRLTVV.

Details on this clonotype: The junction does not match germline at one end; this may be a read error. The V and J genes are TRBV20-1 and TRBJ2-7, with D tentatively TRBD1 or TRBD2 (5 bases each). The germline V gene has CDR1 DFQATT and CDR2 SNEGSKA (reference sequence). The CDR3 sequence is 14 residues long. DNA of the CDR3: TGCAGTGCTGGAGATTCCGGGACCGCCTACGAGCAGTACTTC. Protein product: CSAGDSGTAYEQYF.

The rearrangement links TRBV20-1 to TRBJ2-5; tentatively, D is TRBD2 (5 bases). Germline V lookup: CDR1 DFQATT, CDR2 SNEGSKA (reference sequence). This CDR3 spans 11 amino acids. V was pared by 6 bases and J by 9 bases, with 14 bases between. Here the CDR3 reads CSAPIGGSQYF. The CDR3 DNA reads as TGCAGTGCCCCAATAGGAGGATCCCAGTACTTC.

This clonotype was counted between two and nine times. The chain has TRBV15 and TRBJ2-7, with 7 bases fitting TRBD1. CDR3 length: 16 residues. V lost 1 base, J lost 3 bases, and 9 bases stayed unmatched. Germline assignment: CDR1 LNHNV and CDR2 YYDKDF (reference sequence). CDR3 residues: CATSRVRDSVNYEQYF. The CDR3 nucleotides are TGTGCCACCAGCAGAGTCCGGGACAGCGTTAACTACGAGCAGTACTTC.

The rearrangement links TRBV2 to TRBJ2-6; tentative D call: TRBD2 (5 bases). V lost 7 bases, J lost 2 bases, and 12 bases lay in between. Germline values: CDR1 SNHLY, CDR2 FYNNEI. The CDR3 consists of 15 residues. In DNA form, the CDR3 reads TGTGCCAGCACCCCAACTAGGGCTGGGGCCAACGTCCTGACTTTC. It is translated as CASTPTRAGANVLTF.